The subject of this entry is one T cell receptor beta chain. In the source study's methods: Amplifying reference gene primers gave estimates of nucleated cell counts. TCRdb's table, derived via immunoSEQ multiplex PCR, lists solely in-frame clones and lacks some. V, J and clone size reflect that table, while D and trimming were determined from the DNA. Of more than 95,000 clones listed, about 90% are singletons. This sample is part of a study of blood T cell repertoires in COVID-19. Study context: Some COVID-19 samples were acute and others convalescent; all came from the United States, Italy and Spain. Sample material is recorded as cDNA or gDNA derived from T cells, B-cell-depleted T cells, or PBMCs.

This receptor was obtained from a man aged 50-60 years with acute or convalescent COVID-19. Sequencing was done on a sample of peripheral blood.

This CDR3 is CASSLTGTGGGSGANVLTF. The CDR3 DNA sequence: TGCGCCAGCAGCTTGACTGGGACAGGGGGCGGGTCTGGGGCCAACGTCCTGACTTTC. This rearrangement joins TRBV5-1 to TRBJ2-6; TRBD1 matches 12 bases. The CDR3 is made up of 19 amino acids. CDR1 is SGHRS, CDR2 YFSETQ, per germline. The V segment lost 1 base and the J segment 1 base; nucleotides outside the gene matches: 6.